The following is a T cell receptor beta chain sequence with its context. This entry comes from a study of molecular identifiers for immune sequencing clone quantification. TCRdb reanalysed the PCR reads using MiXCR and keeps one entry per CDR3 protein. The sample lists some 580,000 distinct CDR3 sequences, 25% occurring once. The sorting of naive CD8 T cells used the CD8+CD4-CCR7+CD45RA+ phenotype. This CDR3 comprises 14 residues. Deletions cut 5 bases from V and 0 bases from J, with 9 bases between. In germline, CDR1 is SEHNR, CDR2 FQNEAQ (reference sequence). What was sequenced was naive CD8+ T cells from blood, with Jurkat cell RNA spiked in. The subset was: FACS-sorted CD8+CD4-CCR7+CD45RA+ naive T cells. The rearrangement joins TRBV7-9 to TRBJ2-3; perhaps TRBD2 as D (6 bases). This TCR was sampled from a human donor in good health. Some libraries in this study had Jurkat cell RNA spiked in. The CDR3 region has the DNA TGTGCCAGCAGCGGGGGGTACAGCACAGATACGCAGTATTTT. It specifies CASSGGYSTDTQYF. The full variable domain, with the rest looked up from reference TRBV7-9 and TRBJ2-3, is DTGVSQNPRHKITKRGQNVTFRCDPISEHNRLYWYRQTLGQGPEFLTYFQNEAQLEKSRLLSDRFSAERPKGSFSTLEIQRTEQGDSAMYLCASSGGYSTDTQYFGPGTRLTVL.